The 9 T cell receptor beta chains listed next were all sequenced from one sample in a study of blood T cells in healthy people across ages. Alongside a J-beta primer mix, a sample-barcoded 5' primer served in a second PCR lasting roughly 6 to 11 cycles. Using its own MiXCR run on the 5' RACE reads, TCRdb lists one record per CDR3 protein. The sample shows approximately 780,000 distinct CDR3 sequences, 20% to 30% of them seen only once. This sample was also put to use in a study of T cells of mothers and their children.

Sequenced sample: blood. Receptor source: a boy aged 10-17 years in good health.

The rearrangement joins TRBV7-6 to TRBJ1-1; 8 bases line up with TRBD1. The V and J ends lost 6 bases and 4 bases, in that order; junction bases with no gene match: 4. The CDR3 spans 13 residues. Germline V gene data show CDR1 as SGHVS and CDR2 as FNYEAQ. The CDR3: CASRLTGGTEAFF. The CDR3, as DNA: TGTGCCAGCAGGCTTACAGGGGGCACTGAAGCTTTCTTT.

This clonotype was counted a few times. This rearrangement joins TRBV7-9 to TRBJ2-3; D may be TRBD1 or TRBD2 (6 bases each). The length of the CDR3 is 16 residues. CDR1 SEHNR and CDR2 FQNEAQ come from the germline V gene (reference sequence). The V end was cut by 3 bases, the J end by 3 bases, with 16 bases between. The CDR3 DNA is TGTGCCAGCAGCTTTTCGGGGGCGCTTGTTACAGATACGCAGTATTTT. It is translated as CASSFSGALVTDTQYF.

The chain is built from TRBV20-1 and TRBJ1-4; no clear D. CDR3 length equals 14 residues. V lost 0 bases and J lost 0, with 5 bases in between. Germline CDR1 DFQATT, CDR2 SNEGSKA (reference sequence). The CDR3 here is CSARDRSTNEKLFF. The CDR3 DNA reads as TGCAGTGCTAGAGATCGGTCAACTAATGAAAAACTGTTTTTT.

This sequence joins TRBV28 and TRBJ2-5; D tentatively fits TRBD1 or TRBD2 (5 bases each). Germline V gives CDR1 MDHEN, CDR2 SYDVKM. The CDR3 loop spans 15 amino acids. Trimming left V 2 bases short and J 3 bases short, with 13 bases between. For the CDR3, the DNA is TGTGCCAGCAGTTTAGGATGGGACGGAAAAGAGACCCAGTACTTC. It specifies CASSLGWDGKETQYF.

This clonotype has just a few counts. V usage is TRBV29-1 and J usage is TRBJ1-2, with a tentative D call TRBD1 (6 bases). Germline CDR1 and CDR2: SQVTM and ANQGSEA. The CDR3 has 11 residues. CDR3 DNA: TGCAGTTCAACAGGGCCCGGGGGCTACACCTTC. It specifies CSSTGPGGYTF.

The chain joins TRBV20-1 to TRBJ2-7, with TRBD2 matching over 9 bases. This CDR3 contains 16 residues. Germline V gene data show CDR1 as DFQATT and CDR2 as SNEGSKA (reference sequence). Trimming removed 0 bases from V and 0 bases from J; junction bases left unmatched: 6. The CDR3 sequence is CSARDLQRGDSYEQYF. The CDR3, as DNA: TGCAGTGCTAGAGATCTCCAGCGGGGGGACTCCTACGAGCAGTACTTC.

This sequence joins TRBV29-1 and TRBJ2-7; D possibly corresponds to TRBD1 (6 bases). The CDR3 is 14 amino acids. The germline V gene has CDR1 SQVTM and CDR2 ANQGSEA. V dropped 5 bases and J dropped 3 bases, with 17 bases sitting between them. In DNA form, the CDR3 reads TGCAGCGTTACCGACAGGCCACCTTACTACGAGCAGTACTTC. This sequence encodes CSVTDRPPYYEQYF.

The V gene is TRBV13, the J gene TRBJ2-1; 9 positions match TRBD2. CDR1 and CDR2 (germline): PRHDT, FYEKMQ (reference sequence). The CDR3 runs to 17 residues. Unmatched junction bases numbered 11, after V lost 1 base and J lost 7 bases. The CDR3: CASSLVSSGGSWNEQFF. CDR3 in DNA: TGTGCCAGCAGCTTAGTTAGTAGCGGGGGCTCTTGGAATGAGCAGTTCTTC.

The sample holds one count of this clonotype. The V and J genes are TRBV6-6 and TRBJ2-3, with no clear D. The CDR3 length is 15 residues. V lost 2 bases, J lost 6 bases, and 15 bases lay in between. CDR1 is MNHNY and CDR2 is SVGAGI in the germline V gene (reference sequence). CDR3 bases: TGTGCCAGCAGTTACAGTAGGGTGGCGTCGGATACGCAGTATTTT. It translates to CASSYSRVASDTQYF.